The rows below give T cell receptor beta chains drawn from one sample of a study of control samples from healthy donors and cancer patients. The table came from immunoSEQ multiplex PCR; TCRdb's copy has only in-frame clones and leaves some out. The table shows 91,000 or so clones, with approximately 90% occurring only once. The material sequenced was blood. The source is a woman in her thirties in good health. CDR3s include the opening cysteine and the closing phenylalanine or tryptophan. Fields, in order: clone size, D gene, V gene, J gene, CDR3 protein, CDR3 DNA. D genes are given only for firm matches. Only some rows state a clone size, as once, few, many or a class for expanded clones.

NA	NA	TRBV19	TRBJ1-4	CASTAGNSQSEEKLFF	TGTGCCAGCACCGCGGGAAACAGCCAGTCTGAGGAAAAACTGTTTTTT
NA	NA	TRBV7-8	TRBJ1-5	CATRLYSNQPQHF	TGTGCCACCCGACTGTATAGCAATCAGCCCCAGCATTTT
NA	NA	TRBV5-1	TRBJ2-7	CASSLIGVNPYEQYF	TGCGCCAGCAGCTTGATAGGGGTGAATCCCTACGAGCAGTACTTC
NA	NA	TRBV5-1	TRBJ1-4	CASSLISATNEKLFF	TGCGCCAGCAGCTTGATTTCTGCAACTAATGAAAAACTGTTTTTT
NA	NA	TRBV5-1	TRBJ2-3	CASSASTSSGTDTQYF	TGCGCCAGCAGCGCCTCGACTAGTTCGGGGACAGATACGCAGTATTTT
NA	TRBD1	TRBV9	TRBJ1-6	CASRNQGEGSPLHF	TGTGCCAGCAGGAACCAGGGGGAGGGCTCACCCCTCCACTTT
few	TRBD1	TRBV28	TRBJ1-4	CASSSGGANEKLFF	TGTGCCAGCAGCTCAGGGGGGGCTAATGAAAAACTGTTTTTT
once	NA	TRBV7-8	TRBJ2-1	CASSLGLDEQFF	TGTGCCAGCAGCTTAGGGTTGGATGAGCAGTTCTTC
NA	NA	TRBV11-3	TRBJ2-1	CASSLGRYNEQFF	TGTGCCAGCAGCTTAGGTCGGTACAATGAGCAGTTCTTC
NA	TRBD1	TRBV3-1/TRBV3-2	TRBJ2-1	CASSQDRGHYNEQFF	TGTGCCAGCAGCCAAGACAGGGGGCACTACAATGAGCAGTTCTTC
NA	NA	TRBV28	TRBJ1-5	CASSFARGTQNQPQHF	TGTGCCAGCAGTTTCGCGAGGGGGACCCAGAATCAGCCCCAGCATTTT
NA	NA	TRBV14	TRBJ2-2	CASSQGIGNTGELFF	TGTGCCAGCAGCCAAGGGATTGGGAACACCGGGGAGCTGTTTTTT
NA	TRBD2	TRBV5-1	TRBJ2-1	CASYLAGADNEQFF	TGCGCCAGCTACCTAGCGGGGGCCGACAATGAGCAGTTCTTC
NA	TRBD2	TRBV7-9	TRBJ2-3	CASSLTSGITDTQYF	TGTGCCAGCAGCCTGACTAGCGGGATCACAGATACGCAGTATTTT
few	NA	TRBV7-6	TRBJ1-1	CASSLRAGTNTEAFF	TGTGCCAGCAGCTTACGAGCAGGGACGAACACTGAAGCTTTCTTT
NA	TRBD1	TRBV6-5	TRBJ1-4	CASSLGQGAFEKLFF	TGTGCCAGCAGTTTAGGCCAGGGGGCGTTTGAAAAACTGTTTTTT
NA	TRBD2	TRBV6-5	TRBJ2-3	CASRPSGRTDTQYF	TGTGCCAGCAGGCCCAGCGGGAGAACAGATACGCAGTATTTT
NA	NA	TRBV19	TRBJ2-2	CASRRARNRNTGELFF	TGTGCCAGTAGACGCGCTCGGAACAGGAACACCGGGGAGCTGTTTTTT
NA	TRBD1	TRBV2	TRBJ2-2	CASGGDRGRRGELFF	TGTGCCAGCGGGGGGGACAGGGGGCGAAGGGGGGAGCTGTTTTTT
NA	TRBD1	TRBV27	TRBJ2-1	CASSLSYVLGQEQFF	TGTGCCAGCAGTTTATCGTATGTTCTGGGACAGGAGCAGTTCTTC
NA	NA	TRBV5-1	TRBJ1-4	CASSSEGKKNEKLFF	TGCGCCAGCAGCTCTGAAGGAAAGAAAAATGAAAAACTGTTTTTT
NA	NA	TRBV28	TRBJ1-5	CASTGQTEQPQHF	TGTGCCAGCACAGGACAGACGGAACAGCCCCAGCATTTT
NA	NA	TRBV30	TRBJ1-4	CAWTGVHGKLFF	TGTGCCTGGACTGGGGTCCACGGAAAACTGTTTTTT
few	NA	TRBV5-1	TRBJ2-2	CASSLAGQGGSGELFF	TGCGCCAGCAGCTTGGCCGGGCAGGGCGGCAGCGGGGAGCTGTTTTTT
NA	NA	TRBV18	TRBJ1-2	CASSPNRGDGYTF	TGTGCCAGCTCACCAAACCGAGGGGACGGCTACACCTTC
NA	TRBD2	TRBV2	TRBJ2-1	CASRTSGSYEQFF	TGTGCCAGCAGGACTAGCGGGAGTTATGAGCAGTTCTTC
NA	NA	TRBV5-6	TRBJ2-1	CASRELGSSSYNEQFF	TGTGCCAGCAGGGAGTTGGGGTCTAGCTCCTACAATGAGCAGTTCTTC
NA	TRBD1	TRBV2	TRBJ1-5	CASTPRTGESQPQHF	TGTGCCAGCACTCCCAGGACAGGGGAGAGTCAGCCCCAGCATTTT
NA	NA	TRBV30	TRBJ2-6	CAWSVRGGSGANVLTF	TGTGCCTGGAGTGTCCGCGGAGGCTCTGGGGCCAACGTCCTGACTTTC
NA	NA	TRBV14	TRBJ2-5	CASSRGETQYF	TGTGCCAGCAGCCGAGGGGAGACCCAGTACTTC
NA	NA	TRBV6-5	TRBJ1-1	CASSYSQGNSAFF	TGTGCCAGCAGTTACTCACAGGGTAACTCAGCTTTCTTT
NA	NA	TRBV5-1	TRBJ2-3	CASRRAGGPADTQYF	TGCGCCAGCAGGCGAGCAGGGGGGCCTGCAGATACGCAGTATTTT
NA	NA	TRBV3-1/TRBV3-2	TRBJ1-3	CASSQADGISRNTIYF	TGTGCCAGCAGCCAAGCCGATGGTATTTCAAGGAACACCATATATTTT
NA	NA	TRBV6-1	TRBJ1-1	CASSEMIKAGTLNTEAFF	TGTGCCAGCAGTGAAATGATAAAAGCGGGAACCCTGAACACTGAAGCTTTCTTT
NA	NA	TRBV6-2/TRBV6-3	TRBJ1-2	CASSYGAWYGGYTF	TGTGCCAGCAGTTACGGGGCCTGGTATGGTGGCTACACCTTC
NA	NA	TRBV28	TRBJ1-2	CASSPQLVVYGYTF	TGTGCCAGCAGTCCACAACTAGTTGTTTATGGCTACACCTTC
NA	NA	TRBV30	TRBJ1-6	CAWSPGLSHSPLHF	TGTGCCTGGAGTCCAGGGTTGTCGCATTCACCCCTCCACTTT
once	NA	TRBV5-1	TRBJ1-2	CASSLAGEGYTF	TGCGCCAGCAGCTTGGCGGGGGAGGGCTACACCTTC
NA	TRBD1	TRBV18	TRBJ1-2	CASSPSRDRVNTF	TGTGCCAGCTCACCCTCCCGGGACAGGGTCAACACCTTC
NA	NA	TRBV5-1	TRBJ2-3	CASSLEPTDTQYF	TGCGCCAGCAGCTTGGAACCCACAGATACGCAGTATTTT
NA	TRBD1	TRBV28	TRBJ1-2	CATRTGSIGNYGYTF	TGTGCCACCCGGACAGGGAGTATTGGTAACTATGGCTACACCTTC
NA	TRBD1	TRBV27	TRBJ2-5	CASSRLQGAQETQYF	TGTGCCAGCAGTCGTCTACAGGGGGCCCAAGAGACCCAGTACTTC
NA	TRBD2	TRBV3-1/TRBV3-2	TRBJ2-7	CASSPTGGRGEQYF	TGTGCCAGCAGCCCAACGGGGGGGCGAGGCGAGCAGTACTTC
NA	TRBD1	TRBV5-4	TRBJ1-6	CASSGADRGNSPLHF	TGTGCCAGCAGCGGAGCCGACAGGGGTAACTCACCCCTCCACTTT
NA	TRBD1	TRBV7-9	TRBJ1-5	CASSLAGGGNQPQHF	TGTGCCAGCAGCTTAGCAGGGGGCGGCAATCAGCCCCAGCATTTT
NA	NA	TRBV13	TRBJ1-2	CASSLDVSSRRYGYTF	TGTGCCAGCAGCTTAGACGTGAGCAGTCGCCGTTATGGCTACACCTTC
NA	TRBD1	TRBV7-9	TRBJ2-3	CASSPGQGRPGSDTQYF	TGTGCCAGCAGTCCAGGACAGGGACGCCCAGGTTCAGATACGCAGTATTTT
NA	TRBD1	TRBV5-1	TRBJ1-4	CASSLGTQGVGEKLFF	TGCGCCAGCAGCTTGGGTACTCAGGGGGTCGGTGAAAAACTGTTTTTT
NA	TRBD2	TRBV7-8	TRBJ2-3	CASSFSSGGETSTDTQYF	TGTGCCAGCAGCTTCTCTAGCGGGGGGGAAACTAGCACAGATACGCAGTATTTT